The 21 T cell receptor beta chains reported below all come from one sample, sequenced in a study of T cell responses to AZD1222 COVID-19 vaccine. The repertoire was sequenced with immunoSEQ multiplex PCR; TCRdb's copy has only in-frame clones and lacks some. There are 75,000 to 85,000 clones in the sample; 85% to 90% occur only once, and more than 1.2% lies in the top ten. This specimen was peripheral blood, taken 28 days after the second AZD1222 dose. The receptors stem from an adult who received the AZD1222 COVID-19 vaccine.

This clone was seen only a few times. This chain connects TRBV19 to TRBJ2-7, with 8 bases matching TRBD1. V dropped 4 bases and J dropped 6; count of bases not matched to a gene: 14. Germline-derived CDR1 and CDR2 are LNHDA and SQIVND (reference sequence). The CDR3 contains 16 residues. This CDR3 reads CASSTKGQVQASEQYF. The CDR3 DNA is TGTGCCAGTAGTACGAAGGGACAGGTCCAAGCCAGCGAGCAGTACTTC.

V usage is TRBV5-4 and J usage is TRBJ2-1; 9 bases line up with TRBD1. Germline lookup yields CDR1 SGHNT and CDR2 YYREEE (reference sequence). J lost 7 bases, V lost 4 bases, and 15 bases had no gene match. This CDR3 is built from 17 residues. The DNA for the CDR3 is TGTGCCAGCAGCCCCGACGGGGGACAGGGTAAAGAGAATGAGCAGTTCTTC. Translation gives CASSPDGGQGKENEQFF. The full variable domain, its missing parts supplied by reference TRBV5-4 and TRBJ2-1, is ETGVTQSPTHLIKTRGQQVTLRCSSQSGHNTVSWYQQALGQGPQFIFQYYREEENGRGNFPPRFSGLQFPNYSSELNVNALELDDSALYLCASSPDGGQGKENEQFFGPGTRLTVL.

This clone was observed a few times. The chain has TRBV4-2 and TRBJ2-7; no firm D call. CDR1 LGHNA and CDR2 YNFKEQ come from the germline V gene. With 0 bases removed from V and 3 bases from J, the gap between germline ends came to 12 bases. There are 15 residues in the CDR3. The CDR3 DNA sequence: TGTGCCAGCAGCCAAGATCGGGTGGGATTCTACGAGCAGTACTTC. Amino acid sequence: CASSQDRVGFYEQYF.

The chain combines TRBV6-2 or TRBV6-3 with TRBJ1-3, with D hard to call. Germline V gene data show CDR1 as MNHEY and CDR2 as SVGEGT. V dropped 6 bases and J dropped 0 bases, with 12 bases sitting between them. The CDR3 has 15 residues. The CDR3 region has the DNA TGTGCCAGCAGCTCAGGACGCAGCTCTGGAAACACCATATATTTT. This gives the protein CASSSGRSSGNTIYF.

V and J are TRBV7-2 and TRBJ2-2; a weak D match, TRBD2 (6 bases). This CDR3 region has 14 residues. Germline CDR1 is SGHTA and CDR2 is FQGNSA. V was shortened by 5 bases and J by 9 bases, with 16 bases between the two germline ends. DNA of the CDR3: TGTGCCAGCAGCATGGGACTCCTCTATCGGGAGCTGTTTTTT. Protein product: CASSMGLLYRELFF.

The rearrangement joins TRBV6-2 or TRBV6-3 to TRBJ2-2; D not certain. This CDR3 spans 15 amino acids. Looked up from germline, CDR1 is MNHEY and CDR2 is SVGEGT. Trimming cost V 0 bases and J 4 bases, with 9 bases left between them. The CDR3 spells CASSYSNRVTGELFF. The CDR3 nucleotides read TGTGCCAGCAGTTACTCTAACAGAGTCACCGGGGAGCTGTTTTTT.

The V and J genes are TRBV9 and TRBJ1-1; D gene unclear. The germline CDR1 and CDR2 sequences are SGDLS and YYNGEE. Trimming took 2 bases from V and 7 from J, leaving 12 bases between them. The CDR3 runs to 13 residues. The CDR3 protein is CASSVEGFGEAFF. In DNA, the CDR3 is TGTGCCAGCAGCGTGGAGGGATTTGGTGAAGCTTTCTTT. Based on the CDR3 plus reference TRBV9 and TRBJ1-1, the full variable domain is DSGVTQTPKHLITATGQRVTLRCSPRSGDLSVYWYQQSLDQGLQFLIQYYNGEERAKGNILERFSAQQFPDLHSELNLSSLELGDSALYFCASSVEGFGEAFFGQGTRLTVV.

This chain connects TRBV28 to TRBJ2-2, with 7 bases lining up with TRBD2. The germline CDR1 and CDR2 sequences are MDHEN and SYDVKM. With 5 bases clipped from V and 3 bases from J, the junction kept 3 bases outside the gene matches. The CDR3 consists of 14 residues. The CDR3 loop reads CASSIRGDTGELFF. Written as DNA, the CDR3 is TGTGCCAGCAGTATACGGGGGGACACCGGGGAGCTGTTTTTT.

J is TRBJ2-3 and V is TRBV5-1; 8 nucleotides line up with TRBD2. The CDR3 contains 15 residues. With 5 bases clipped from V and 0 bases from J, the junction kept 5 bases outside the gene matches. CDR1 SGHRS and CDR2 YFSETQ come from the germline V gene. CDR3 sequence reads: CASRSAGASTDTQYF. The CDR3 nucleotides are TGCGCCAGCAGATCAGCGGGGGCCAGCACAGATACGCAGTATTTT.

On this clone: Different DNA sequences within this sample yield the same CDR3. This chain uses TRBV6-1 with TRBJ2-3; 12 bases are a match to TRBD2. The CDR3 runs to 15 residues. With 2 bases clipped from V and 4 bases from J, the junction kept 1 base outside the gene matches. Germline CDR1 and CDR2: MNHNS and SASEGT. The CDR3 sequence: CASSELAGGPDTQYF. CDR3 sequence (DNA): TGTGCCAGCAGTGAACTAGCGGGGGGGCCAGATACGCAGTATTTT.

The chain employs TRBV7-9 and TRBJ2-7; the D gene could be TRBD1 or TRBD2 (5 bases each). Germline V gene data show CDR1 as SEHNR and CDR2 as FQNEAQ (reference sequence). The germline V and J ends were trimmed by 5 bases and 0 bases, with 14 bases remaining between them. The CDR3 is 15 residues long. CDR3 sequence: CASSRSRETSYEQYF. The CDR3 coding sequence is TGTGCCAGCAGCCGGAGCAGGGAGACCTCCTACGAGCAGTACTTC.

The rearrangement uses TRBV5-1 and TRBJ2-7; 8 bases align to TRBD1. The germline gives CDR1 SGHRS, CDR2 YFSETQ. Losses at the gene ends were 1 base for V and 4 bases for J; bases not matched to a gene: 1. This CDR3 is 13 amino acids long. The CDR3 loop reads CASSLTGGYEQYF. In DNA form, the CDR3 reads TGCGCCAGCAGCTTGACAGGGGGGTACGAGCAGTACTTC. The variable domain in full, completed from reference TRBV5-1 and TRBJ2-7, reads KAGVTQTPRYLIKTRGQQVTLSCSPISGHRSVSWYQQTPGQGLQFLFEYFSETQRNKGNFPGRFSGRQFSNSRSEMNVSTLELGDSALYLCASSLTGGYEQYFGPGTRLTVT.

The chain carries TRBV5-1 and TRBJ2-3, with D unresolved. This CDR3 contains 12 residues. V was trimmed by 0 bases and J by 6 bases, leaving 5 bases between them. Germline values: CDR1 SGHRS, CDR2 YFSETQ. The CDR3 nucleotides are TGCGCCAGCAGCTTGGAGGGTGATACGCAGTATTTT. As protein: CASSLEGDTQYF.

As to this clone: One end of the junction varies from germline; a read error may be responsible. The rearrangement uses TRBV6-1 and TRBJ1-6, with 11 positions matching TRBD1. Germline values: CDR1 MNHNS, CDR2 SASEGT. This CDR3 is built from 16 residues. The CDR3 DNA reads as TGTGCCAGCAGGGAAGGGGGACAGGGGGTTCATTCACCCCTCCACTTT. Translating it yields CASREGGQGVHSPLHF.

Concerning this clone: The identical CDR3 is also encoded by other nucleotide sequences in the sample. The rearrangement joins TRBV19 to TRBJ1-1; D unresolved. Germline V gene lookup returns CDR1 LNHDA and CDR2 SQIVND (reference sequence). V shed 1 base and J shed 1 base, with 4 bases lying between them. The CDR3 contains 13 residues. CDR3 nucleotide sequence: TGTGCCAGTAGTATAGGCACGAACACTGAAGCTTTCTTT. This gives the protein CASSIGTNTEAFF.

V and J are TRBV11-3 and TRBJ2-7, with D possibly matching TRBD2 (6 bases). The V end was cut by 1 base, the J end by 6 bases, with 13 bases between. The CDR3 totals 14 residues. Germline V gene lookup returns CDR1 SGHNT and CDR2 YENEEA. CDR3 DNA sequence: TGTGCCAGCAGCTTAGTGGAGGGTGCCGGCGAGCAGTACTTC. Its translation: CASSLVEGAGEQYF.

This chain joins TRBV27 and TRBJ1-1; 8 bases are a match to TRBD1. Germline CDR1 is MNHEY and CDR2 is SMNVEV (reference sequence). The CDR3 is 17 amino acids. V trimming: 7 bases; J trimming: 2 bases; junction bases outside the gene matches: 15. CDR3 DNA sequence: TGTGCCAGCAATACTGAAATGCCCAGGGGGCGCAACACTGAAGCTTTCTTT. Translated, it gives CASNTEMPRGRNTEAFF.

V is TRBV4-1 and J is TRBJ2-7, with D perhaps matching TRBD2 (7 bases). V gave up 5 bases and J gave up 2 bases, with 19 bases separating them. Germline-derived CDR1 and CDR2 are MGHRA and YSYEKL. This CDR3 is built from 16 residues. CDR3 nucleotide sequence: TGCGCCAGCAGCGAAGTAGCACGGGGGGCTACCTACGAGCAGTACTTC. It specifies CASSEVARGATYEQYF.

The genes are TRBV27 and TRBJ2-1; D is perhaps TRBD2 (7 bases). This CDR3 comprises 13 residues. V lost 11 bases and J 3 bases, leaving 14 bases between the germline ends. Germline V lookup: CDR1 MNHEY, CDR2 SMNVEV (reference sequence). The CDR3 DNA reads as TGTGCCGCAGGAGGGGGGGTCTACAATGAGCAGTTCTTC. It codes for CAAGGGVYNEQFF.

J is TRBJ2-7 and V is TRBV7-6; 8 nucleotides match TRBD1. J lost 2 bases, V lost 5 bases, and 2 bases had no gene match. Germline V gene sequence: CDR1 SGHVS, CDR2 FNYEAQ. The CDR3 length is 13 residues. DNA of the CDR3: TGTGCCAGCAGCCCAGGGGGCACCTACGAGCAGTACTTC. The encoded protein is CASSPGGTYEQYF.

The V call is TRBV18, the J call TRBJ1-4; 10 nucleotides agree with TRBD1. This CDR3 comprises 18 residues. The V gene's germline CDR1 is KGHSH and CDR2 LQKENI. V trimming: 3 bases; J trimming: 4 bases; junction bases outside the gene matches: 11. The CDR3 is CASSPFRQGAGGNEKLFF. The CDR3 DNA reads TGTGCCAGCTCACCTTTCCGACAGGGGGCGGGCGGTAATGAAAAACTGTTTTTT.